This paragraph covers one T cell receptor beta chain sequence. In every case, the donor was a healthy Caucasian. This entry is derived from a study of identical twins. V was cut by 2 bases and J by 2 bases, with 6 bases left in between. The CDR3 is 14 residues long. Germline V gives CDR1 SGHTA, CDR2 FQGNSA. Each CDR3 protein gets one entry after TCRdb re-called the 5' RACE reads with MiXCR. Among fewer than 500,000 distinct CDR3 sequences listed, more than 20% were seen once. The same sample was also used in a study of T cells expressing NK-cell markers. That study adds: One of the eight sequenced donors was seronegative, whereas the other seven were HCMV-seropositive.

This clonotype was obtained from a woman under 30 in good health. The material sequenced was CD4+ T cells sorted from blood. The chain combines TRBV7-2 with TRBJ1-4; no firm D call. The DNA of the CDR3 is TGTGCCAGCAGCTTAAGTCTCACTAATGAAAAACTGTTTTTT. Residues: CASSLSLTNEKLFF.